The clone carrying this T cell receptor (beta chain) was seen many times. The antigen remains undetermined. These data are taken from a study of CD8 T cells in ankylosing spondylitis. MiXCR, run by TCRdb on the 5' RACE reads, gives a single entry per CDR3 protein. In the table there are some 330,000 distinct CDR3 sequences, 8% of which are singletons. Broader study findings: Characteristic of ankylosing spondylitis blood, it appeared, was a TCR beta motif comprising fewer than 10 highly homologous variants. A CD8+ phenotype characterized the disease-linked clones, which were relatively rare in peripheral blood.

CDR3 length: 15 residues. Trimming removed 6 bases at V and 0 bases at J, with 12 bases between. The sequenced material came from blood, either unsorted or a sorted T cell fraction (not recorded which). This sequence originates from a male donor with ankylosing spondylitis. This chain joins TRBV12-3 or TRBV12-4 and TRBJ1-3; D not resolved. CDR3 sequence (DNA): TGTGCCAGCAGGCCCTACACAGACTCTGGAAACACCATATATTTT. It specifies CASRPYTDSGNTIYF.